This T cell receptor (beta chain) emerged from a study of blood T cell repertoires in COVID-19. About the study: The study drew acute and convalescent COVID-19 samples from the United States, Italy and Spain.

Produced via immunoSEQ multiplex PCR; TCRdb's table is partial and in-frame only. The sample has about 180,000 clones, just over 85% seen once. Participant age was roughly 18 to 95 years, and participants resided in fewer than 30 US areas. Participants had their cohort set by participant-reported clinical history. The CDR3 length is 16 residues. J was trimmed by 4 bases and V by 4 bases; bases with no gene match: 5. In germline, CDR1 is SGHVS, CDR2 FQNEAQ. V gene TRBV7-8 combines with J gene TRBJ2-1, with TRBD2 matching over 12 bases. Sequencing was performed on PBMCs or T cells enriched from blood (not recorded which). The source of this sequence is a woman aged 18 to 35 who had recovered from COVID-19. The CDR3 bases are TGTGCCAGCAGCTCCACTAGCGGGGGGACTTACAATGAGCAGTTCTTC. Protein sequence: CASSSTSGGTYNEQFF.